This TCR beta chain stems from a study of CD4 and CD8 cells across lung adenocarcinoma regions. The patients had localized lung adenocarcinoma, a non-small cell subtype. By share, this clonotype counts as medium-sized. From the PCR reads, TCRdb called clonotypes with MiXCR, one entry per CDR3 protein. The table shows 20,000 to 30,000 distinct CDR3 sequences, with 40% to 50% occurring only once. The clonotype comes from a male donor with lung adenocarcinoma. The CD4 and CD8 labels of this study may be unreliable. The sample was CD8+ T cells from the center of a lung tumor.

The CDR3 nucleotides read TGTGCCAGCAAAAGACAGGGGGCGCAGTTCTTC. Amino acid sequence: CASKRQGAQFF. V usage is TRBV6-5 and J usage is TRBJ2-1, with 10 bases aligning to TRBD1. V lost 7 bases and J lost 12; bases outside the gene matches: 3. Germline V lookup: CDR1 MNHEY, CDR2 SVGAGI. CDR3 length equals 11 residues.